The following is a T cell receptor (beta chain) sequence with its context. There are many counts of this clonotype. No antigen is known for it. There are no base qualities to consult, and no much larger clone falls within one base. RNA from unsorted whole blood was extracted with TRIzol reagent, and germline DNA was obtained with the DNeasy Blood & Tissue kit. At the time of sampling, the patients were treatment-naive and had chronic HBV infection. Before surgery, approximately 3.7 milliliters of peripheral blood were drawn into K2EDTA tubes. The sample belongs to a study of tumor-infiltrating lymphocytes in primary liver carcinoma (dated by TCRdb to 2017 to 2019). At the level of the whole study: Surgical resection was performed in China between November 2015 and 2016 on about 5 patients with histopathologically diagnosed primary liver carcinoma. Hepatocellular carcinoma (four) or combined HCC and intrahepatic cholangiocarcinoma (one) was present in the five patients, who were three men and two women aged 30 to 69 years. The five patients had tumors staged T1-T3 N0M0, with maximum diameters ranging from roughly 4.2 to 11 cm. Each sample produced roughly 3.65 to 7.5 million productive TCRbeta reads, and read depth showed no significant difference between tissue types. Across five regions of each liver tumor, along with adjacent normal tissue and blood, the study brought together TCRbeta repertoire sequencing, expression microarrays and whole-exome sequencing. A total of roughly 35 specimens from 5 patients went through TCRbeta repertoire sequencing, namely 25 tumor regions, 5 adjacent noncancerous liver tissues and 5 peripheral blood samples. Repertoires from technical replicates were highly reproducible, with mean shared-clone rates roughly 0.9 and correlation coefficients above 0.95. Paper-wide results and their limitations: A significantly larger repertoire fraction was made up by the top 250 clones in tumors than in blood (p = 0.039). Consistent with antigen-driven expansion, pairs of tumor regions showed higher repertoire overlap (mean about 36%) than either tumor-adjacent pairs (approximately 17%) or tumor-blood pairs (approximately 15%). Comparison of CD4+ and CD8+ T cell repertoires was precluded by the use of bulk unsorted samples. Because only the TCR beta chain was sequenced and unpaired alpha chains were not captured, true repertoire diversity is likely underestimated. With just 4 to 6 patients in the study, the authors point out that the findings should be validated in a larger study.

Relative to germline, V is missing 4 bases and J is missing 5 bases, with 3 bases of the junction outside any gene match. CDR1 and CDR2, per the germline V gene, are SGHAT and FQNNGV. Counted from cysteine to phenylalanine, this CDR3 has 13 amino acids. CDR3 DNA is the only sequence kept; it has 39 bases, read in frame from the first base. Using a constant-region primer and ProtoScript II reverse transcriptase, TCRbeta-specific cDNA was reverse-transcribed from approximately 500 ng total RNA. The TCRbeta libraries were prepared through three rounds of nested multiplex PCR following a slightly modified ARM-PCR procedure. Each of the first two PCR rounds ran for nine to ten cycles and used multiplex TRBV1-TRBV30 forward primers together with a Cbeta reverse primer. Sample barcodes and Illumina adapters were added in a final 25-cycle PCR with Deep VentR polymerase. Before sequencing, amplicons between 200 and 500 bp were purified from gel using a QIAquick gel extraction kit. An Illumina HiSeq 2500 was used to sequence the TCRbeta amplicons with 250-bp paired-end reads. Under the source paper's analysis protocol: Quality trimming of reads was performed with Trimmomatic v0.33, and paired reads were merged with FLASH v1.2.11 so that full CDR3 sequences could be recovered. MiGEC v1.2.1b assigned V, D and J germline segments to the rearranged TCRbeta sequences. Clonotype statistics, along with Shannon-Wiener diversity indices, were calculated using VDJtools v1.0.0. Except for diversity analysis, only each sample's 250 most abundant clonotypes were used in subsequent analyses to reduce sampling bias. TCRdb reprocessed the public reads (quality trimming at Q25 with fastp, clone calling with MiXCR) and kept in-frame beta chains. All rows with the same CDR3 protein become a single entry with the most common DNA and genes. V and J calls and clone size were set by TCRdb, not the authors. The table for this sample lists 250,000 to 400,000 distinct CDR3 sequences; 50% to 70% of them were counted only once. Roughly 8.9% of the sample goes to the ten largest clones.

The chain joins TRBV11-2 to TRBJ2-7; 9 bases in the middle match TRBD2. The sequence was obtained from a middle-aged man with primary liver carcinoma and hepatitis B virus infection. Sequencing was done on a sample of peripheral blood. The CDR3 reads CASSSGLANEQYF. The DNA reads TGTGCCAGCAGCTCGGGACTAGCTAACGAGCAGTACTTC.